This paragraph covers one TCR beta chain sequence. This entry belongs to a study of T-cell memory formation after mild COVID-19. Germline V gene sequence: CDR1 SGHDT, CDR2 YYEEEE. This CDR3 is built from 12 residues. The germline V and J ends were trimmed by 0 bases and 8 bases, with 3 bases remaining between them. TCRdb re-called the 5' RACE reads through MiXCR, storing one row per CDR3 protein. The data hold 580,000 or so distinct CDR3 sequences, with roughly a sixth observed a single time. The receptor was isolated from an adult woman who had mild COVID-19 (a few samples of this study predate the infection). Cell type and time point are not known. Sequencing was done on a sample of PBMCs or a T cell subset sorted from them (not recorded which). The chain links TRBV5-6 to TRBJ1-6; no clear D. The CDR3 nucleotides read TGTGCCAGCAGCTTGGGATATTCACCCCTCCACTTT. Amino acid sequence: CASSLGYSPLHF.